Sequencing of this TCR beta chain was carried out in a study of blood T cell repertoires in COVID-19. The protocol was immunoSEQ multiplex PCR, while the TCRdb copy is restricted to in-frame clones and leaves out a portion. The profile shows approximately 360,000 clones, 80% to 90% of them singletons. This CDR3 is built from 13 residues. Trimming took off 2 bases at V and 2 bases at J, with 10 bases between the two ends. Germline-derived CDR1 and CDR2 are GTSNPN and SVGIG (reference sequence). V is TRBV30 and J is TRBJ2-7, with D possibly being TRBD1 (6 bases). The TCR originated in a middle-aged man in a cohort exposed to, infected with or recovered from COVID-19 (not recorded which). The source material was PBMCs or T cells enriched from blood (not recorded which). In nucleotides, the CDR3 is TGTGCCTGGAGTTCGGACAGCACCTACGAGCAGTACTTC. Encoded protein: CAWSSDSTYEQYF.